These 18 T cell receptor beta chains were sequenced from one sample in a study of blood T cell repertoires in COVID-19. Method: immunoSEQ multiplex PCR; TCRdb's copy keeps in-frame clones and lacks some. This table holds about 150,000 clones, approximately 78% found once. The material sequenced was peripheral blood. These receptors were obtained from a man aged 55 to 70 who had recovered from COVID-19.

The sample holds a few counts of this clone. Here the CDR3 reads CASSYNRATYEQYF. The CDR3 coding sequence is TGTGCCAGCAGTTACAACAGGGCCACCTACGAGCAGTACTTC. The chain combines TRBV6-5 with TRBJ2-7; TRBD1 might be the D (6 bases). CDR1 and CDR2 from the germline V gene are MNHEY and SVGAGI. The germline V and J ends were trimmed by 2 bases and 2 bases, with 10 bases remaining between them. The CDR3 has 14 residues.

The chain carries TRBV27 and TRBJ1-1; D unresolved. V was trimmed by 3 bases and J by 1 base, leaving 6 bases between them. CDR1 and CDR2 from the germline V gene are MNHEY and SMNVEV (reference sequence). This CDR3 is 13 amino acids long. The CDR3 DNA reads TGTGCCAGCAGTTTGCTATCGAACACTGAAGCTTTCTTT. Protein product: CASSLLSNTEAFF.

This chain connects TRBV11-1 to TRBJ1-1; possibly TRBD1 for D (5 bases). This CDR3 has 16 residues. Per germline, CDR1 SGHAT and CDR2 FQDESV (reference sequence). The V gene lost 0 bases and the J gene lost 11 bases, with 22 bases spanning the gap. CDR3 nucleotides: TGTGCCAGCAGCTTAGCGCCCGGGGGGGTTCAAGGAGCCGCTTTCTTT. Encoded protein: CASSLAPGGVQGAAFF. Full variable domain (remainder filled in from reference TRBV11-1 and TRBJ1-1): EAEVAQSPRYKITEKSQAVAFWCDPISGHATLYWYRQILGQGPELLVQFQDESVVDDSQLPKDRFSAERLKGVDSTLKIQPAELGDSAMYLCASSLAPGGVQGAAFFGQGTRLTVV.

This chain joins TRBV5-1 and TRBJ2-2; TRBD2 might be the D (6 bases). Germline CDR1 reads SGHRS; CDR2 reads YFSETQ. With 4 bases removed from V and 3 bases from J, the gap between germline ends came to 16 bases. The CDR3 has 16 residues. The CDR3 DNA follows: TGCGCCAGCAGCGGAGGGGTTACCCGGGACACCGGGGAGCTGTTTTTT. It yields the protein CASSGGVTRDTGELFF. The variable domain in full, completed from reference TRBV5-1 and TRBJ2-2, reads KAGVTQTPRYLIKTRGQQVTLSCSPISGHRSVSWYQQTPGQGLQFLFEYFSETQRNKGNFPGRFSGRQFSNSRSEMNVSTLELGDSALYLCASSGGVTRDTGELFFGEGSRLTVL.

The V and J genes are TRBV3-1 (or the pseudogene TRBV3-2) and TRBJ2-1, with a weak D call TRBD2 (5 bases). There are 12 residues in the CDR3. The V gene's germline CDR1 is LGHDT and CDR2 YNNKEL (reference sequence). V lost 7 bases and J lost 9, with 13 bases in between. The CDR3 sequence: CASTISEGEQFF. The CDR3 coding sequence is TGTGCCAGCACCATCTCAGAGGGTGAGCAGTTCTTC.

This clone was picked up a small number of times. The chain joins TRBV6-2 or TRBV6-3 to TRBJ2-3; TRBD1 aligns across 9 bases. Germline V gene sequence: CDR1 MNHEY, CDR2 SVGEGT. The CDR3 runs 13 residues. V dropped 5 bases and J dropped 8; count of bases not matched to a gene: 5. The CDR3 spells CASSGTGTFTQYF. The CDR3, as DNA: TGTGCCAGCAGTGGGACAGGGACCTTTACGCAGTATTTT.

In its sample, this clone was seen a few times. At one boundary the junction diverges from the germline segment, which might be a read error. For the CDR3, the DNA is TGTGCTAGCAGCACCCGACAGGGTTTAGATACGCAGTATTTT. It yields the protein CASSTRQGLDTQYF. The chain has TRBV7-7 and TRBJ2-3; TRBD1 matches at 7 bases. The CDR3 extends over 14 amino acids. CDR1 and CDR2 (germline): SSHAT, FNYEAQ (reference sequence).

The V gene is TRBV5-4, the J gene TRBJ1-2; 9 nucleotides line up with TRBD1. Looked up from germline, CDR1 is SGHNT and CDR2 is YYREEE (reference sequence). The CDR3 runs 13 residues. Losses at the gene ends were 4 bases for V and 4 bases for J; bases not matched to a gene: 2. For the CDR3, the DNA is TGTGCCAGCAGCGGGACAGGGCCCTATGGCTACACCTTC. Its protein is CASSGTGPYGYTF.

The chain links TRBV28 to TRBJ1-6; D is ambiguous. This CDR3 is built from 14 residues. The germline CDR1 and CDR2 sequences are MDHEN and SYDVKM. The V end lost 6 bases, the J end lost 7 bases, and 13 bases lay between the germline ends. Here the CDR3 DNA reads TGTGCCAGCAGCGAGCGTCCGGGGAATTCACCCCTCCACTTT. Its protein product is CASSERPGNSPLHF. Based on the CDR3 plus reference TRBV28 and TRBJ1-6, the full variable domain is DVKVTQSSRYLVKRTGEKVFLECVQDMDHENMFWYRQDPGLGLRLIYFSYDVKMKEKGDIPEGYSVSREKKERFSLILESASTNQTSMYLCASSERPGNSPLHFGNGTRLTVT.

The V call is TRBV30, the J call TRBJ2-5; 13 nucleotides align to TRBD2. Trimming removed 2 bases from V and 4 bases from J; junction bases left unmatched: 4. The CDR3 is 15 amino acids. Per the germline V gene, CDR1 is GTSNPN and CDR2 is SVGIG (reference sequence). The CDR3 protein is CAWSPRTSGRETQYF. CDR3 sequence (DNA): TGTGCCTGGAGTCCGCGGACTAGCGGGAGAGAGACCCAGTACTTC.

The chain links TRBV3-1 (or the pseudogene TRBV3-2) to TRBJ2-7, with a tentative D call TRBD2 (6 bases). V lost 1 base to trimming and J lost 4 bases, with 8 bases between them. This CDR3 comprises 13 residues. In germline, CDR1 is LGHDT, CDR2 YNNKEL (reference sequence). CDR3 protein: CASSQGREYEQYF. The CDR3, as DNA: TGTGCCAGCAGCCAAGGTCGGGAGTACGAGCAGTACTTC.

This clone appeared once. The chain carries TRBV30 and TRBJ1-5, with 9 nucleotides matching TRBD1. The CDR3 has 14 amino acids. J lost 4 bases, V lost 2 bases, and 3 bases had no gene match. Looked up from germline, CDR1 is GTSNPN and CDR2 is SVGIG (reference sequence). The CDR3 nucleotides are TGTGCCTGGAGTTCCGGGACAGGGAATCAGCCCCAGCATTTT. Protein product: CAWSSGTGNQPQHF.

The rearrangement joins TRBV28 to TRBJ1-5, with D perhaps matching TRBD1 (6 bases). This CDR3 is 18 amino acids long. The V end lost 6 bases, the J end lost 6 bases, and 27 bases lay between the germline ends. Germline V CDR1 and CDR2: MDHEN, SYDVKM. The CDR3, as DNA: TGTGCCAGCAGGCCTCCGCGGACAGTGAACTACCCTTTTCAGCCCCAGCATTTT. It yields the protein CASRPPRTVNYPFQPQHF.

This sequence joins TRBV9 and TRBJ2-3; 8 nucleotides line up with TRBD2. Trimming cost V 2 bases and J 3 bases; bases outside gene matches: 2. There are 14 residues in the CDR3. Per germline, CDR1 SGDLS and CDR2 YYNGEE. The CDR3 sequence: CASSVGLATDTQYF. As DNA, the CDR3 is TGTGCCAGCAGCGTCGGACTAGCAACAGATACGCAGTATTTT.

This chain links TRBV7-2 with TRBJ1-2; D not resolved. Looked up from germline, CDR1 is SGHTA and CDR2 is FQGNSA. This CDR3 has 14 residues. V was trimmed by 6 bases and J by 8 bases, leaving 19 bases between them. CDR3 protein: CASREQDFAGGYTF. The CDR3 DNA sequence: TGTGCCAGCAGGGAGCAGGATTTCGCGGGCGGCTACACCTTC.

J is TRBJ2-3 and V is TRBV29-1; no clear D. V was trimmed by 6 bases and J by 9 bases, leaving 10 bases between them. The CDR3 runs to 10 residues. CDR1 is SQVTM and CDR2 is ANQGSEA in the germline V gene. CDR3 in amino acids: CSVVYRTQYF. CDR3 DNA: TGCAGCGTCGTTTATAGAACGCAGTATTTT.

The V call is TRBV6-2 or TRBV6-3, the J call TRBJ1-2; D might be TRBD1 (6 bases). Germline-derived CDR1 and CDR2 are MNHEY and SVGEGT. The length of the CDR3 is 12 residues. The V and J ends lost 5 bases and 8 bases respectively, with 12 bases between them. The CDR3 reads CASSLTGYGYTF. The CDR3 coding sequence is TGTGCCAGCAGTCTTACAGGGTACGGCTACACCTTC.

The rearrangement links TRBV15 to TRBJ1-5; D gene ambiguous. Germline V gene lookup returns CDR1 LNHNV and CDR2 YYDKDF (reference sequence). The CDR3 runs to 13 residues. The V and J ends lost 0 bases and 7 bases respectively, with 7 bases between them. CDR3 in amino acids: CATSRDHSQPQHF. CDR3 sequence (DNA): TGTGCCACCAGCAGAGATCATAGCCAGCCCCAGCATTTT.